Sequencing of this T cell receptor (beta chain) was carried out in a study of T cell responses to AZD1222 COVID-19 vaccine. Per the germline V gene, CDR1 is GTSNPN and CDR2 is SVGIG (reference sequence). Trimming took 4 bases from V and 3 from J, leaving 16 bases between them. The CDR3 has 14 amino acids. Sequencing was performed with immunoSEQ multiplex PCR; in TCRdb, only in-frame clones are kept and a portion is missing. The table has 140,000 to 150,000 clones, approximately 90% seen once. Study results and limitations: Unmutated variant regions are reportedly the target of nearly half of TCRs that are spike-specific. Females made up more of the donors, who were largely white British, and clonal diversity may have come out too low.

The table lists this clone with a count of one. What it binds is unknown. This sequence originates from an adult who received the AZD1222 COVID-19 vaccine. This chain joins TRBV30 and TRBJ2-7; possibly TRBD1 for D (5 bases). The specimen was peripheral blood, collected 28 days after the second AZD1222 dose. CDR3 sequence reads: CAWTDETENYEQYF. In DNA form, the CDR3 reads TGTGCCTGGACCGATGAGACAGAGAACTACGAGCAGTACTTC.